The present T cell receptor (beta chain) was sequenced within a study of sequential checkpoint blockade in melanoma. Study-wide background: Patients were randomized 1:1 to nivolumab-then-ipilimumab or ipilimumab-then-nivolumab first-line. After both sequences, patients received maintenance nivolumab.

The V and J ends lost 6 bases and 0 bases respectively, with 11 bases between them. This CDR3 is built from 13 residues. In germline, CDR1 is SQVTM, CDR2 ANQGSEA. Specified treatment: randomized to nivolumab then ipilimumab (arm A) or the reverse (arm B). Sorted cells were live CD3+CD8+, lacking CD19 and CD56, from PBMCs. Measured with immunoSEQ multiplex PCR; TCRdb has only the in-frame clones, and not every one. The table shows around 1,300 clones, with about 71% occurring only once. The chain is built from TRBV29-1 and TRBJ1-1, with no clear D. This TCR derives from a human donor with melanoma. The sequencing here drew on CD8+ T cells sorted from blood (inferred from file names), taken from a patient given nivolumab and ipilimumab in sequence. CDR3 sequence: CSVTAGMNTEAFF. Written as DNA, the CDR3 is TGCAGCGTGACGGCGGGTATGAACACTGAAGCTTTCTTT.